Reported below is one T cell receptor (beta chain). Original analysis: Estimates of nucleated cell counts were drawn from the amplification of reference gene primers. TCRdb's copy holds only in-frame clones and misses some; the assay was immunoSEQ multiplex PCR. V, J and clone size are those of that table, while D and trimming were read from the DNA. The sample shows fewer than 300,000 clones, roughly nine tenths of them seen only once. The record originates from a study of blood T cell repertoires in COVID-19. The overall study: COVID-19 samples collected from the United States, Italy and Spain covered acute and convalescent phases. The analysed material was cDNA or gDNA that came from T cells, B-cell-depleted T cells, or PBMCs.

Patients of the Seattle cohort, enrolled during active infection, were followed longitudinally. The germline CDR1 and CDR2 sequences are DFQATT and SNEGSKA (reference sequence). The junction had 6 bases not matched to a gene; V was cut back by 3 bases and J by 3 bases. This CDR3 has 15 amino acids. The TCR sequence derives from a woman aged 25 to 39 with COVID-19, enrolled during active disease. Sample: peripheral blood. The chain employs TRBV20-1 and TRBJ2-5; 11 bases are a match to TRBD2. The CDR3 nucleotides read TGCAGTGCTAGTCGGGCGACTAGCGGGGAAGAGACCCAGTACTTC. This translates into CSASRATSGEETQYF.